This is a list of T cell receptor beta chains from one sample in a study of identical twins. MiXCR, run by TCRdb on the 5' RACE reads, gives a single entry per CDR3 protein. The sample lists 500,000 to 550,000 distinct CDR3 sequences; about 20% were seen once. These data are also associated with another study on T cells expressing NK-cell markers.

The specimen sequenced was CD4+ T cells sorted from blood. These receptors came from a woman under 30 in good health. CDR3s include the opening cysteine and the closing phenylalanine or tryptophan. Each record gives: V gene, J gene, clone size, D gene, CDR3 DNA, CDR3 protein. D genes are given only for firm matches. Only part of the rows carry a size: once, few, many, or a class if the clone is expanded.

TRBV20-1	TRBJ2-1	.	.	TGCAGTGCTAGCCGGTGGGTAGCGGAGCCCACTGAGCAGTTCTTC	CSASRWVAEPTEQFF
TRBV20-1	TRBJ2-3	.	.	TGCAGTCTAGGCGATTCTAGCACAGATACGCAGTATTTT	CSLGDSSTDTQYF
TRBV14	TRBJ2-2	few	TRBD2	TGTGCCAGCAGGACTAGCGGAGTTAACACCGGGGAGCTGTTTTTT	CASRTSGVNTGELFF
TRBV6-1	TRBJ2-1	.	TRBD2	TGTGCCAGCAGTATCCCCGGACTAGCGGGGGACAATGAGCAGTTCTTC	CASSIPGLAGDNEQFF
TRBV12-3/TRBV12-4	TRBJ1-1	.	.	TGTGCCAGCAGTTTAAGCCGTTACACTGAAGCTTTCTTT	CASSLSRYTEAFF
TRBV5-1	TRBJ2-7	.	.	TGCGCCAGCAGCTTGGTTGACGGATACTACGAGCAGTACTTC	CASSLVDGYYEQYF
TRBV20-1	TRBJ2-1	few	.	TGCAGTGCTAGCCCCACTCCCCTCGATGAGCAGTTCTTC	CSASPTPLDEQFF
TRBV6-1	TRBJ2-7	few	.	TGTGCCAGCGCTTACATTAACGAGCAGTACTTC	CASAYINEQYF
TRBV20-1	TRBJ1-1	few	TRBD1	TGCAGTTTTGAGGGGGCGTCCGCTGAAGCTTTCTTT	CSFEGASAEAFF
TRBV2	TRBJ2-1	few	.	TGTGCCAGCAGTGAGGAGGGTGGGTCCTACAATGAGCAGTTCTTC	CASSEEGGSYNEQFF
TRBV12-3/TRBV12-4	TRBJ2-7	.	TRBD1	TGTGCCAGCGGTACAACAGGGGGCTACCACTACGAGCAGTACTTC	CASGTTGGYHYEQYF
TRBV12-3/TRBV12-4	TRBJ2-1	few	.	TGTGCCAGCACCCAACCGGGACAAAACCTCCGAGGGCAGTTCTTC	CASTQPGQNLRGQFF
TRBV12-3/TRBV12-4	TRBJ2-1	.	.	TGTGCCAGCAGTTATATCCGGAATGAACAGTTCTTC	CASSYIRNEQFF
TRBV3-1	TRBJ1-1	.	TRBD1	TGTGCCAGCAGCCGCTTAAAGGGGGCTGACACTGAAGCTTTCTTT	CASSRLKGADTEAFF
TRBV12-3/TRBV12-4	TRBJ2-1	.	.	TGTGCCAGCAAGGAGTTTAGTGAGCAGTTCTTC	CASKEFSEQFF
TRBV7-9	TRBJ1-5	few	.	TGTGCCAGCAGCGCCTCTGGAGCGCAGCCCCAGCATTTT	CASSASGAQPQHF
TRBV11-3	TRBJ2-1	few	TRBD2	TGTGCCAGCAGCCGTCTAGCGGGAGAGGCGTATGAGCAGTTCTTC	CASSRLAGEAYEQFF
TRBV5-1	TRBJ2-3	.	.	TGCGCCAGCAGCCTGGGGGCCGTTCCCTTAGGCACGCAGTATTTT	CASSLGAVPLGTQYF
TRBV4-2	TRBJ2-1	few	.	TGTGCCAGCAGCCAAGATATAGTCTACAATGAGCAGTTCTTC	CASSQDIVYNEQFF
TRBV6-5	TRBJ2-1	few	.	TGTGCCAGCCCCTCGGGCGGTGAGCAGTTCTTC	CASPSGGEQFF
TRBV5-5	TRBJ2-1	few	.	TGTGCCAGCAGCGGCCTCCTCGGGTCCTACAATGAGCAGTTCTTC	CASSGLLGSYNEQFF
TRBV20-1	TRBJ1-1	.	TRBD1	TGCAGTGCTACCCGACGGACAGGCGGTGCCGAAGCTTTCTTT	CSATRRTGGAEAFF
TRBV7-8	TRBJ1-1	.	.	TGTGCCAGCAGCTTAGTATACGGCTCCGGAGGGGCTGAAGCTTTCTTT	CASSLVYGSGGAEAFF
TRBV20-1	TRBJ2-6	.	.	TGCAGTGCTAGAGATGGGCTTAAAGGGGCCAACGTCCTGACTTTC	CSARDGLKGANVLTF
TRBV10-3	TRBJ2-7	many	.	TGTGCCATGGCTAGGAGGAGCTCCTACGAGCAGTACTTC	CAMARRSSYEQYF
TRBV10-2	TRBJ2-7	few	.	TGCGCCAGCGGACGCTATGACGAGCAGTACTTC	CASGRYDEQYF
TRBV29-1	TRBJ2-5	.	.	TGCAGCGTTGTTGAGACCCAGTACTTC	CSVVETQYF
TRBV6-2/TRBV6-3	TRBJ2-7	few	TRBD2	TGTGCCAGCAGGAAGACTAGCGGGGGTTACGAGCAGTACTTC	CASRKTSGGYEQYF
TRBV5-1	TRBJ1-1	.	.	TGCGCCAGCAGCTTACTTGGAAGTGACACTGAAGCTTTCTTT	CASSLLGSDTEAFF
TRBV5-6	TRBJ2-1	.	.	TGTGCCAGCAGCCCCGTTTCCCTAATCTACAATGAGCAGTTCTTC	CASSPVSLIYNEQFF
TRBV6-1	TRBJ2-7	.	.	TGTGCCAGCGGGGTACAGGGAAGCTCCTACGAGCAGTACTTC	CASGVQGSSYEQYF
TRBV6-5	TRBJ2-1	.	TRBD2	TGTGCCAGCAGTTACGTAGCGGGAGTCTCCTACAATGAGCAGTTCTTC	CASSYVAGVSYNEQFF
TRBV5-6	TRBJ1-5	few	TRBD1	TGTGCCAGCAGCCTCGGACAGGGACTGCAGCCCCAGCATTTT	CASSLGQGLQPQHF
TRBV5-1	TRBJ2-7	few	.	TGCGCCAGCAGCTTCGGAACGCCCATCGGAGAGCAGTACTTC	CASSFGTPIGEQYF
TRBV12-5	TRBJ2-3	.	.	TGTGCTAGTGGTTTGCGACCCCTTCTGGATACGCAGTATTTT	CASGLRPLLDTQYF
TRBV7-6	TRBJ2-3	few	.	TGTGCCAGCACCGACCGACCGGGCGGAGGAGATACGCAGTATTTT	CASTDRPGGGDTQYF
TRBV10-3	TRBJ2-3	many	.	TGTGCCATCAGCCGGGACCAAGATACGCAGTATTTT	CAISRDQDTQYF
TRBV20-1	TRBJ2-7	.	.	TGCAGTGCTAGGGTACCGGGAGTCCACGAGCAGTACTTC	CSARVPGVHEQYF
TRBV6-1	TRBJ2-7	few	.	TGTGCCAGCAGCCATAGAACTGGGGGCTATGGCGAGCAGTACTTC	CASSHRTGGYGEQYF
TRBV11-2	TRBJ2-1	few	.	TGTGCCAGCAGCAGACGGACTTCTAGCTCCTACAATGAGCAGTTCTTC	CASSRRTSSSYNEQFF
TRBV2	TRBJ2-7	many	TRBD1	TGTGCCAGCAGTTGGACAGGGGGCGAGCAGTACTTC	CASSWTGGEQYF
TRBV29-1	TRBJ2-3	.	TRBD2	TGCAGCGTCCTCGGGACTAGCGGCCGGGGAGGCACAGATACGCAGTATTTT	CSVLGTSGRGGTDTQYF
TRBV6-1	TRBJ1-2	.	TRBD1	TGTGCCAGCAGTGCATCGACAGGGGTTGGCTACACCTTC	CASSASTGVGYTF
TRBV6-1	TRBJ2-7	few	TRBD1	TGTGCCAGCAGCGACAGGGGGCACGACGAGCAGTACTTC	CASSDRGHDEQYF
TRBV27	TRBJ1-1	few	.	TGTGCCAGCAGTCAGACAGTGAACACTGAAGCTTTCTTT	CASSQTVNTEAFF
TRBV11-2	TRBJ2-4	.	.	TGTGCCAGCAGCCCGAGGGGGGGGACAGGCGCGCATGGCCCCCTTACCATTCAGTACTTC	CASSPRGGTGAHGPLTIQYF
TRBV27	TRBJ1-4	.	.	TGTGCCAGCAGTTTATCGTTGGGAGGGGGTGAAAAACTGTTTTTT	CASSLSLGGGEKLFF
TRBV18	TRBJ1-2	.	.	TGTGCCAGCTCAGCCACCGAGGGGGGCAAGTCTGGCTACACCTTC	CASSATEGGKSGYTF
TRBV7-2	TRBJ1-2	.	.	TGTGCCAGCAGCCGGGGGGATCGGGGCTACACCTTC	CASSRGDRGYTF
TRBV7-2	TRBJ2-3	.	.	TGTGCCAGCACCCCTTTGGGGGCAGATACGCAGTATTTT	CASTPLGADTQYF
TRBV28	TRBJ2-7	.	TRBD1	TGTGCCAGCAAGTACGGGACAGGTAATTCGGAGCAGTACTTC	CASKYGTGNSEQYF
TRBV11-2	TRBJ1-2	.	.	TGTGCCAGCAGCGCCCTCGACAGCTATGGCTACACCTTC	CASSALDSYGYTF
TRBV20-1	TRBJ2-7	few	TRBD2	TGCAGTGCTAGCCCGGGACTAGCGGGGGCCGAGCAGTACTTC	CSASPGLAGAEQYF
TRBV20-1	TRBJ2-1	few	.	TGCAGTGCCAGACTAGGGGGGCGATTCTACAATGAGCAGTTCTTC	CSARLGGRFYNEQFF
TRBV20-1	TRBJ2-3	many	.	TGCAGTACAAATCCTTCCACAGATACGCAGTATTTT	CSTNPSTDTQYF